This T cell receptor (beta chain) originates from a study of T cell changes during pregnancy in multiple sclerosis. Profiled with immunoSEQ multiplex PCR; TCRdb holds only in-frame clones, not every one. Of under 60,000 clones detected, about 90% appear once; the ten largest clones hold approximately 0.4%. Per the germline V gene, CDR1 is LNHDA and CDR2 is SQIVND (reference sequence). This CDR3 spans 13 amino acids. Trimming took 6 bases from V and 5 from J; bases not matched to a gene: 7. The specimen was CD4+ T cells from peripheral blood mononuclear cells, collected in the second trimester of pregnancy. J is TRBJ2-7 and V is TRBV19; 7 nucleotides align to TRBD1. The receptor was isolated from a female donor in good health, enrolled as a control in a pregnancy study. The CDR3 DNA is TGTGCCAGTAGGCAAAGGGGGCTGGACGAGCAGTACTTC. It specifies CASRQRGLDEQYF.